Following are 27 T cell receptor beta chains from one sample sequenced in a study of CD8 T cells in ankylosing spondylitis. MiXCR, applied by TCRdb to the 5' RACE reads, yields one record per CDR3 protein. The data contain 130,000 or so distinct CDR3 sequences, over 10% of them singletons. Material: blood, either unsorted or a sorted T cell fraction (not recorded which). The source is a female donor with ankylosing spondylitis or in good health (not recorded which).

This clonotype has only a few counts. This chain connects TRBV20-1 to TRBJ2-1, with D maybe TRBD2 (6 bases). In germline, CDR1 is DFQATT, CDR2 SNEGSKA (reference sequence). Trimming stripped 3 bases from V and 10 bases from J, with 10 bases between. CDR3 length: 11 amino acids. The CDR3 loop is CSASPRGEQFF. DNA of the CDR3: TGCAGTGCTAGTCCGCGGGGAGAGCAGTTCTTC.

This clonotype came up many times. J is TRBJ1-6 and V is TRBV20-1; D ambiguous. Looked up from germline, CDR1 is DFQATT and CDR2 is SNEGSKA (reference sequence). The CDR3 extends over 10 amino acids. V dropped 3 bases and J dropped 10 bases, with 4 bases sitting between them. In DNA, the CDR3 is TGCAGTGCTAGCCCATCACCCCTCCACTTT. Translation gives CSASPSPLHF.

This clonotype was found many times. The genes are TRBV7-2 and TRBJ2-2, with TRBD2 identical over 11 bases. This CDR3 is 16 amino acids long. The J segment lost 3 bases and the V segment lost 5 bases, leaving 5 bases of the junction unmatched. Germline assignment: CDR1 SGHTA and CDR2 FQGNSA. The CDR3 DNA is TGTGCCAGCAGCCACGGGACTAGCGGATACACCGGGGAGCTGTTTTTT. This gives the protein CASSHGTSGYTGELFF.

This clonotype was recorded at least ten times. V gene TRBV2 combines with J gene TRBJ1-2, with D uncertain. Germline CDR1 SNHLY, CDR2 FYNNEI. V was trimmed by 10 bases and J by 0 bases, leaving 9 bases between them. There are 12 residues in the CDR3. In DNA form, the CDR3 reads TGTGCCATCAGGACCGCTAACTATGGCTACACCTTC. Translating gives CAIRTANYGYTF.

This clonotype was seen repeatedly, ten times or more. V is TRBV7-8 and J is TRBJ2-7, with TRBD1 matching 12 bases. This CDR3 is 16 amino acids long. The V and J ends lost 6 bases and 3 bases, in that order; junction bases with no gene match: 9. Germline V gene sequence: CDR1 SGHVS, CDR2 FQNEAQ. This chain's CDR3 is CASSPHGTGGSYEQYF. In DNA form, the CDR3 reads TGTGCCAGCAGTCCTCACGGGACAGGGGGCAGCTACGAGCAGTACTTC. Full variable domain (outside the CDR3, taken from reference TRBV7-8 and TRBJ2-7): GAGVSQSPRYKVAKRGQDVALRCDPISGHVSLFWYQQALGQGPEFLTYFQNEAQLDKSGLPSDRFFAERPEGSVSTLKIQRTQQEDSAVYLCASSPHGTGGSYEQYFGPGTRLTVT.

This clonotype was seen at least ten times. The V gene is TRBV11-2, the J gene TRBJ2-3; the D is unclear. Trimming stripped 4 bases from V and 2 bases from J, with 10 bases between. The CDR3 loop spans 14 amino acids. Germline V gene sequence: CDR1 SGHAT, CDR2 FQNNGV. The CDR3 here is CASSYLSYTDTQYF. The DNA of the CDR3 is TGTGCCAGCAGCTACTTAAGTTACACAGATACGCAGTATTTT.

The rearrangement joins TRBV20-1 to TRBJ2-3; perhaps TRBD2 as D (6 bases). The CDR3 totals 16 residues. The germline V and J ends were trimmed by 0 bases and 6 bases, with 19 bases remaining between them. CDR1 and CDR2 from the germline V gene are DFQATT and SNEGSKA (reference sequence). Here the CDR3 reads CSAREWGAGLGDTQYF. CDR3 nucleotides: TGCAGTGCTAGAGAATGGGGAGCGGGTCTCGGGGATACGCAGTATTTT.

The chain employs TRBV27 and TRBJ2-3, with D tentatively TRBD2 (7 bases). V lost 7 bases, J lost 5 bases, and 19 bases lay in between. This CDR3 is built from 15 residues. Per germline, CDR1 MNHEY and CDR2 SMNVEV (reference sequence). The CDR3 DNA reads as TGTGCCAGCACCCTTGAGGGGGGGCGTGGAGATACGCAGTATTTT. Protein product: CASTLEGGRGDTQYF.

Ten or more counts support this clonotype. This rearrangement joins TRBV5-1 to TRBJ1-3; D gene uncertain. The CDR3 is 14 residues long. Trimming removed 0 bases at V and 9 bases at J, with 13 bases between. Germline assignment: CDR1 SGHRS and CDR2 YFSETQ. CDR3 sequence reads: CASSLGEVPSTIYF. The CDR3 nucleotides read TGCGCCAGCAGCTTGGGAGAGGTACCCAGCACCATATATTTT.

In this sample, this clonotype turned up many times. The V and J genes are TRBV24-1 and TRBJ2-2; no definite D call. CDR1 and CDR2 from the germline V gene are KGHDR and SFDVKD. V was trimmed by 0 bases and J by 4 bases, leaving 8 bases between them. This CDR3 comprises 15 residues. Written as DNA, the CDR3 is TGTGCCACCAGTGATTTGACCACAGCCACCGGGGAGCTGTTTTTT. It specifies CATSDLTTATGELFF.

In its sample, this clonotype was seen a few times. CDR3 protein: CASSLAAGVTEAFF. The CDR3 nucleotides read TGTGCCAGCAGCTTAGCCGCAGGAGTCACTGAAGCTTTCTTT. This chain links TRBV7-2 with TRBJ1-1, with D hard to call. In germline, CDR1 is SGHTA, CDR2 FQGNSA. Trimming pared 0 bases from V and 4 bases from J, leaving 9 bases between. The length of the CDR3 is 14 residues.

This clonotype showed up many times. The rearrangement links TRBV20-1 to TRBJ1-5; the D is unclear. The germline V gene encodes CDR1 DFQATT and CDR2 SNEGSKA (reference sequence). This CDR3 contains 16 residues. Trimming removed 5 bases from V and 2 bases from J, with 19 bases in between. The CDR3 DNA is TGCAGTGCTGGACCCCTTCGCGGGGAGCGCAATCAGCCCCAGCATTTT. It codes for CSAGPLRGERNQPQHF.

At least ten counts were recorded for this clonotype. V usage is TRBV3-1 and J usage is TRBJ2-2; D may be TRBD1 (6 bases). Germline CDR1 LGHDT, CDR2 YNNKEL (reference sequence). Deletions cut 2 bases from V and 0 bases from J, with 13 bases between. This CDR3 contains 17 residues. CDR3 in amino acids: CASSQFGAGANTGELFF. CDR3 DNA sequence: TGTGCCAGCAGCCAATTTGGGGCAGGGGCGAACACCGGGGAGCTGTTTTTT.

This clonotype was found many times. The rearrangement uses TRBV27 and TRBJ2-2; 10 bases match TRBD1. This CDR3 is 17 amino acids long. The germline V gene has CDR1 MNHEY and CDR2 SMNVEV (reference sequence). The V segment lost 3 bases and the J segment 5 bases; nucleotides outside the gene matches: 9. The CDR3 nucleotides are TGTGCCAGCAGTTTTGGTTCGGGACAGGGGAGGACCGGGGAGCTGTTTTTT. Its protein product is CASSFGSGQGRTGELFF.

This clonotype was detected many times. The chain uses TRBV6-1 and TRBJ1-2; 8 nucleotides line up with TRBD1. Germline lookup yields CDR1 MNHNS and CDR2 SASEGT. The CDR3 has 14 residues. Trimming cost V 7 bases and J 3 bases; bases outside gene matches: 7. CDR3 in amino acids: CASTRGQKDYGYTF. CDR3 nucleotide sequence: TGTGCCAGCACCAGGGGGCAAAAGGACTATGGCTACACCTTC.

This clonotype has just a few counts. The chain employs TRBV6-1 and TRBJ1-5; perhaps TRBD1 as D (5 bases). Germline values: CDR1 MNHNS, CDR2 SASEGT. The CDR3 spans 13 residues. V was cut by 6 bases and J by 5 bases, with 11 bases left in between. CDR3 sequence: CASSRRGDQPQHF. CDR3 bases: TGTGCCAGCAGCCGCCGGGGGGATCAGCCCCAGCATTTT.

The CDR3 nucleotides are TGTGCCAGTAGTATACAGGAGTACAATGAGCAGTTCTTC. Its protein product is CASSIQEYNEQFF. V gene TRBV19 combines with J gene TRBJ2-1, with D unresolved. Trimming pared 2 bases from V and 4 bases from J, leaving 6 bases between. Germline values: CDR1 LNHDA, CDR2 SQIVND (reference sequence). This CDR3 has 13 amino acids.

This clonotype was detected only a few times. The chain is built from TRBV18 and TRBJ1-5; possibly TRBD1 for D (5 bases). Trimming pared 3 bases from V and 5 bases from J, leaving 8 bases between. This CDR3 spans 13 amino acids. From germline, CDR1 is KGHSH and CDR2 LQKENI. The CDR3 region is CASSPIQDQPQHF. CDR3 sequence (DNA): TGTGCCAGCTCACCGATACAGGATCAGCCCCAGCATTTT.

There are many counts of this clonotype. The chain carries TRBV3-1 and TRBJ2-3; D could derive from TRBD1 or TRBD2 (6 bases each). V lost 2 bases to trimming and J lost 3 bases, with 9 bases between them. The length of the CDR3 is 14 residues. Germline CDR1 reads LGHDT; CDR2 reads YNNKEL (reference sequence). The CDR3 sequence: CASSQRGVTDTQYF. CDR3 DNA: TGTGCCAGCAGCCAAAGGGGGGTAACAGATACGCAGTATTTT.

This rearrangement joins TRBV5-1 to TRBJ1-5, with 7 bases lining up with TRBD1. V lost 4 bases to trimming and J lost 6 bases; unmatched junction nucleotides: 13. Per the germline V gene, CDR1 is SGHRS and CDR2 is YFSETQ. The CDR3 spans 16 residues. CDR3 sequence (DNA): TGCGCCAGCAGCCCGGAGGGCAGGGGGTTGGGTCAGCCCCAGCATTTT. Protein sequence: CASSPEGRGLGQPQHF.

This clonotype was seen ten or more times. This sequence joins TRBV3-1 and TRBJ1-1, with D maybe TRBD1 (5 bases). Trimming left V 0 bases short and J 10 bases short, with 12 bases between. This CDR3 spans 13 amino acids. The germline CDR1 and CDR2 sequences are LGHDT and YNNKEL (reference sequence). CDR3 nucleotides: TGTGCCAGCAGCCAAGATACGTGGGGGTCAGCTTTCTTT. The encoded protein is CASSQDTWGSAFF.

Many counts were recorded for this clonotype. The gene calls are TRBV3-1 and TRBJ1-2; D may be TRBD1 (5 bases). Looked up from germline, CDR1 is LGHDT and CDR2 is YNNKEL (reference sequence). Trimming shortened V by 0 bases and J by 3 bases, and 5 bases separated the two germline ends. The CDR3 runs 13 residues. DNA of the CDR3: TGTGCCAGCAGCCAAGACAGGGACTATGGCTACACCTTC. Encoded protein: CASSQDRDYGYTF.

This clonotype came up many times. This chain connects TRBV28 to TRBJ2-7; D gene unclear. CDR3 size: 13 residues. V lost 5 bases and J lost 2, with 10 bases in between. Germline V lookup: CDR1 MDHEN, CDR2 SYDVKM. CDR3 sequence (DNA): TGTGCCAGCAGTCTAACTGCAGCCTACGAGCAGTACTTC. Translated, it gives CASSLTAAYEQYF.

This clonotype was observed at least ten times. The rearrangement uses TRBV10-2 and TRBJ1-4; tentatively, D is TRBD1 (6 bases). Per germline, CDR1 WSHSY and CDR2 SAAADI. The CDR3 sequence is 12 residues long. The germline V and J ends were trimmed by 4 bases and 8 bases, with 8 bases remaining between them. CDR3 in DNA: TGCGCCAGCAGTGCCGGGGGCGAAAAACTGTTTTTT. Residues: CASSAGGEKLFF.

This clonotype was recorded a few times. CDR3 region: CSVVPGGGTEAFF. CDR3 bases: TGCAGCGTTGTCCCAGGAGGCGGCACTGAAGCTTTCTTT. The rearrangement links TRBV29-1 to TRBJ1-1, with D unresolved. CDR1 is SQVTM, CDR2 ANQGSEA, per germline. This CDR3 spans 13 amino acids. V was cut by 4 bases and J by 4 bases, with 13 bases left in between. Combining the CDR3 with reference TRBV29-1 and TRBJ1-1 gives the whole variable domain SAVISQKPSRDICQRGTSLTIQCQVDSQVTMMFWYRQQPGQSLTLIATANQGSEATYESGFVIDKFPISRPNLTFSTLTVSNMSPEDSSIYLCSVVPGGGTEAFFGQGTRLTVV.

The table lists this clonotype with many counts. The chain uses TRBV27 and TRBJ1-5; possible D gene TRBD1, 6 bases. The CDR3 covers 14 residues. Trimming cost V 1 base and J 6 bases, with 10 bases left between them. The V gene's germline CDR1 is MNHEY and CDR2 SMNVEV (reference sequence). CDR3 sequence (DNA): TGTGCCAGCAGTTTATTGGGGGCAGGTCAGCCCCAGCATTTT. Its protein product is CASSLLGAGQPQHF.

This clonotype was picked up many times. This chain uses TRBV5-1 with TRBJ1-3; TRBD1 matches 7 bases. The CDR3 loop spans 15 amino acids. Germline CDR1 SGHRS, CDR2 YFSETQ. J lost 8 bases, V lost 0 bases, and 8 bases had no gene match. The CDR3 DNA sequence: TGCGCCAGCAGCTTGGACCCGACAGGGCTGGACACCATATATTTT. Residues: CASSLDPTGLDTIYF.